This T cell receptor beta chain was found in a study of blood T cell repertoires in COVID-19. Study at large: Samples came from the United States, Italy and Spain, spanning acute and convalescent COVID-19. Sources were T cells, B-cell-depleted T cells, or PBMCs; the material itself was cDNA or gDNA.

CDR1 and CDR2 (germline): MNHEY, SMNVEV (reference sequence). This CDR3 is 17 amino acids long. J was trimmed by 0 bases and V by 2 bases; bases with no gene match: 7. Under the authors' procedure: Reference gene primer amplification gave nucleated cell count estimates. Method: immunoSEQ multiplex PCR; TCRdb's copy keeps in-frame clones and lacks some. Clonal size and the V and J genes are those of that table, whereas D and trimming came from the DNA. The table has around 110,000 clones, 83% seen once. The sample was peripheral blood. The chain recombines TRBV27 with TRBJ1-1, with 9 bases lining up with TRBD1. This TCR came from a man younger than 45 with acute or convalescent COVID-19. The CDR3 DNA reads TGTGCCAGCAGTTTACGCCGGGACAGGGTCATGAACACTGAAGCTTTCTTT. Translation: CASSLRRDRVMNTEAFF.